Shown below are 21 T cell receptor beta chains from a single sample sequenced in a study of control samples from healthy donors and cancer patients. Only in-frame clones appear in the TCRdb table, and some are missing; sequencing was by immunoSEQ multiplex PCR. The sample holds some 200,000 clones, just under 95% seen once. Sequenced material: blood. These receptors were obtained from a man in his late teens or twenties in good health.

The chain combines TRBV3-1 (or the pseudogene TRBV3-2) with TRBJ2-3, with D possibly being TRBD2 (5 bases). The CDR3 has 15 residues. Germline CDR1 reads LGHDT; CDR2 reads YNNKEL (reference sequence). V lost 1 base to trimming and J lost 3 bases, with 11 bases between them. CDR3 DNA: TGTGCCAGCAGCCAAGGGGGTGGGGAGACAGATACGCAGTATTTT. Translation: CASSQGGGETDTQYF.

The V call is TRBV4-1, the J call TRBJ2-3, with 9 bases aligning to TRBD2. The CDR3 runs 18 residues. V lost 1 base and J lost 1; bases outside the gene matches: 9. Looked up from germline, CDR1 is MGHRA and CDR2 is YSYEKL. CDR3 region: CASSQGAGGMKGTDTQYF. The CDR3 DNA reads TGCGCCAGCAGCCAAGGGGCGGGGGGGATGAAGGGCACAGATACGCAGTATTTT.

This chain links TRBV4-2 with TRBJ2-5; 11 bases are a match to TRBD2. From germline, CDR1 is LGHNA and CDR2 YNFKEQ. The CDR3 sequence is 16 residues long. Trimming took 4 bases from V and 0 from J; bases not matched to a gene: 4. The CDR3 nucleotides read TGTGCCAGCAGCCTCTCACTAGCGGGGGACCAAGAGACCCAGTACTTC. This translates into CASSLSLAGDQETQYF.

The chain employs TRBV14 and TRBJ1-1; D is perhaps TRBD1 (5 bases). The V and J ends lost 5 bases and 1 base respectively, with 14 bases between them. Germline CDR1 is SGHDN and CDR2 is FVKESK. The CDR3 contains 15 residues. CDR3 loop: CASSYKGQENTEAFF. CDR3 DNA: TGTGCCAGCAGCTATAAGGGGCAGGAGAACACTGAAGCTTTCTTT.

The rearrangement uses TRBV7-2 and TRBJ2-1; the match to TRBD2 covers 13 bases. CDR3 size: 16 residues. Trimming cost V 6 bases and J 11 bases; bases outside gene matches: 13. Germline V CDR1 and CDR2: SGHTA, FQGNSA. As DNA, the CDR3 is TGTGCCAGCAGTCTCTTTGCCGGGACTAGCGGGGTTAAGCAGTTCTTC. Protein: CASSLFAGTSGVKQFF.

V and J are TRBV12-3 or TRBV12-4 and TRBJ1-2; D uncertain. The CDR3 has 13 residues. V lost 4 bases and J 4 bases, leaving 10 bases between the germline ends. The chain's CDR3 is CASSSARGYGYTF. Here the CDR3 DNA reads TGTGCCAGCAGTTCGGCCCGGGGCTATGGCTACACCTTC.

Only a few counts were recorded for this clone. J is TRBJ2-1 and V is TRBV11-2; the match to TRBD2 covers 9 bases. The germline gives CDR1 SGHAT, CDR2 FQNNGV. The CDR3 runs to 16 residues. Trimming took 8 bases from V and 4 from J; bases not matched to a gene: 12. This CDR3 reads CASAPGASGAYNEQFF. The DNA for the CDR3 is TGTGCCAGCGCCCCAGGGGCTAGCGGGGCATACAATGAGCAGTTCTTC.

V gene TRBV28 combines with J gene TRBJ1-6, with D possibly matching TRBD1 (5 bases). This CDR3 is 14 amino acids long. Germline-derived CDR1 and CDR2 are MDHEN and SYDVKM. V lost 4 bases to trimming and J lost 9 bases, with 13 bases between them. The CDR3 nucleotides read TGTGCCAGCAGTTCCCTCGGGGCCCGTTCACCCCTCCACTTT. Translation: CASSSLGARSPLHF.

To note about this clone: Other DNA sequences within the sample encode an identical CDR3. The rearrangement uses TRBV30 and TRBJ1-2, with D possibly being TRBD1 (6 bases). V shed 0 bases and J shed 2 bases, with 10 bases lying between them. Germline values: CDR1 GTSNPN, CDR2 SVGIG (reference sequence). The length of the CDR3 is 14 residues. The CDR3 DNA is TGTGCCTGGAGTGTACACAGGGCCAACTATGGCTACACCTTC. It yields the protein CAWSVHRANYGYTF. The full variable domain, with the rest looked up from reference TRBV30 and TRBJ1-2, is SQTIHQWPATLVQPVGSPLSLECTVEGTSNPNLYWYRQAAGRGLQLLFYSVGIGQISSEVPQNLSASRPQDRQFILSSKKLLLSDSGFYLCAWSVHRANYGYTFGSGTRLTVV.

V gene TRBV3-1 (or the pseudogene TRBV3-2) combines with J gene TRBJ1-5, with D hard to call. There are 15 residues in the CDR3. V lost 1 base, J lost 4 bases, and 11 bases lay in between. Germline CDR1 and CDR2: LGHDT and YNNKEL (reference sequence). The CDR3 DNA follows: TGTGCCAGCAGCCAAGGGCACAGCCTGAATCAGCCCCAGCATTTT. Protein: CASSQGHSLNQPQHF.

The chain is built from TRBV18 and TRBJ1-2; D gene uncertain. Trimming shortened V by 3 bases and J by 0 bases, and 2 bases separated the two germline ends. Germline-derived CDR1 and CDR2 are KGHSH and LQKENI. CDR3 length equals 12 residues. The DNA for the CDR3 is TGTGCCAGCTCACCGACTAACTATGGCTACACCTTC. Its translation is CASSPTNYGYTF.

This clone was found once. The CDR3 DNA reads as TGTGCCATTCCGTCCGGGGGTGGCTACACCTTC. Encoded protein: CAIPSGGGYTF. The chain is built from TRBV19 and TRBJ1-2, with a weak D call TRBD1 (5 bases). Germline CDR1 and CDR2: LNHDA and SQIVND (reference sequence). This CDR3 contains 11 residues. The V and J ends lost 10 bases and 7 bases respectively, with 13 bases between them.

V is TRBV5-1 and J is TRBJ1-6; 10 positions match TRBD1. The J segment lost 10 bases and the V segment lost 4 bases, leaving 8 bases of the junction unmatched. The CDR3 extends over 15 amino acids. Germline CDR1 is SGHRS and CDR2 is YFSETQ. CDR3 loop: CASSPGTGVGSPLHF. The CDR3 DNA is TGCGCCAGCAGCCCTGGGACAGGGGTAGGGTCACCCCTCCACTTT. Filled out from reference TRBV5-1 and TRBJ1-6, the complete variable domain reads KAGVTQTPRYLIKTRGQQVTLSCSPISGHRSVSWYQQTPGQGLQFLFEYFSETQRNKGNFPGRFSGRQFSNSRSEMNVSTLELGDSALYLCASSPGTGVGSPLHFGNGTRLTVT.

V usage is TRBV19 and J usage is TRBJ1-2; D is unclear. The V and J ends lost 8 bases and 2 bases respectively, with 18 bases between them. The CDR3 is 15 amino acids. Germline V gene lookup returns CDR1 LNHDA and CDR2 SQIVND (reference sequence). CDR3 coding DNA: TGTGCCAGTTGTCATTCTAGAGGGCGCAACTATGGCTACACCTTC. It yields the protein CASCHSRGRNYGYTF. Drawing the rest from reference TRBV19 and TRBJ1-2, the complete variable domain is DGGITQSPKYLFRKEGQNVTLSCEQNLNHDAMYWYRQDPGQGLRLIYYSQIVNDFQKGDIAEGYSVSREKKESFPLTVTSAQKNPTAFYLCASCHSRGRNYGYTFGSGTRLTVV.

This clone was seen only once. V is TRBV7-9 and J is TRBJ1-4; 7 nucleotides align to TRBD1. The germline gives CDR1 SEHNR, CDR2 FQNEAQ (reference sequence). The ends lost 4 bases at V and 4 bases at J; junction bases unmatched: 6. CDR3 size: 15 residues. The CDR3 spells CASSSGTVSNEKLFF. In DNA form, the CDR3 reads TGTGCCAGCAGCTCAGGGACAGTTAGTAATGAAAAACTGTTTTTT.

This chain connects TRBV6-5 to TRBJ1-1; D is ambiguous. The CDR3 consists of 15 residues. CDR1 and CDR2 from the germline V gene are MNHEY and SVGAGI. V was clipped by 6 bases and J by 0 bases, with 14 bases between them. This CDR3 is CASRRIFGMNTEAFF. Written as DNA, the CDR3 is TGTGCCAGCAGAAGGATTTTTGGTATGAACACTGAAGCTTTCTTT.

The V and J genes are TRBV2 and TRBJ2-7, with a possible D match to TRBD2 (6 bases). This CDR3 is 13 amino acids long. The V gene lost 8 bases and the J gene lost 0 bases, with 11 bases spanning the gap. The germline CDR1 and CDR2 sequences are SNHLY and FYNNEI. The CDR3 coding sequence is TGTGCCAGCGCGGGGCTTACCTCCTACGAGCAGTACTTC. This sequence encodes CASAGLTSYEQYF.

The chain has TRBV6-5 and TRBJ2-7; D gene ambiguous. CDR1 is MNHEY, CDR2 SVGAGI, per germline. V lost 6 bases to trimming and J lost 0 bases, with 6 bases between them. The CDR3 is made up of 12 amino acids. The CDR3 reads CASRQNSYEQYF. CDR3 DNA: TGTGCCAGCAGACAGAACTCCTACGAGCAGTACTTC.

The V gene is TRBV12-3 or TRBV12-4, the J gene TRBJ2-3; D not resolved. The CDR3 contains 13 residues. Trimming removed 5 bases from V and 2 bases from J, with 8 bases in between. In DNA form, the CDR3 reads TGTGCCAGCAGTCCGGATCACACAGATACGCAGTATTTT. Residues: CASSPDHTDTQYF.

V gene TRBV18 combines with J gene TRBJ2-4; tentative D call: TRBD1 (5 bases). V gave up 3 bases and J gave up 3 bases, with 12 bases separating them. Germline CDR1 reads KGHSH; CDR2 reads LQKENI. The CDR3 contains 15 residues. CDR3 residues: CASSPQGLLKNIQYF. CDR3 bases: TGTGCCAGCTCACCCCAGGGCCTCCTCAAAAACATTCAGTACTTC.

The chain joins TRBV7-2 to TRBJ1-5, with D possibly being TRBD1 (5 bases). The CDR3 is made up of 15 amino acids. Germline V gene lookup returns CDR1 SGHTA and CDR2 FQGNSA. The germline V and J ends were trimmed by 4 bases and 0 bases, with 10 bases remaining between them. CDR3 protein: CASSWDALSNQPQHF. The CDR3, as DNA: TGTGCCAGCAGCTGGGACGCCCTTAGCAATCAGCCCCAGCATTTT.